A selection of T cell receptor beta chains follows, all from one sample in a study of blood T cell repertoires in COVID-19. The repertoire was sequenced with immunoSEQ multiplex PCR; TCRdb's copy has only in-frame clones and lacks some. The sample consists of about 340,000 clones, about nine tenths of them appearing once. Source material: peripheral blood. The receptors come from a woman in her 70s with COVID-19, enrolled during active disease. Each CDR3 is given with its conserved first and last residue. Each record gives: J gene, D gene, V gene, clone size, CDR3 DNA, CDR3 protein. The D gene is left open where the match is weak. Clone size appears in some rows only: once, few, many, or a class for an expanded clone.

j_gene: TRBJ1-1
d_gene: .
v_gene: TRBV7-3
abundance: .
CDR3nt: TGTGCCAGCAGCTCACAGGGAGACACTGAAGCTTTCTTT
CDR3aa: CASSSQGDTEAFF

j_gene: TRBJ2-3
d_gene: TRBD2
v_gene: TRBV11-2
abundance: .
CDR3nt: TGTGCCAGCAGGACTTTAGGCGGGGGGAGCACAGATACGCAGTATTTT
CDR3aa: CASRTLGGGSTDTQYF

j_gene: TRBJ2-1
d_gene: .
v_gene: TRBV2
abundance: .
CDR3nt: TGTGCCAGCAGTGAAGTAGGCGGGGGCCGCTACAATGAGCAGTTCTTC
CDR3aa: CASSEVGGGRYNEQFF

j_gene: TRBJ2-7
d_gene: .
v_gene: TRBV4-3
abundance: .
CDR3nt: TGCGCCAGCAGCCAAGAGTTGGCAGGACTCTCCTACGAGCAGTACTTC
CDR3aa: CASSQELAGLSYEQYF

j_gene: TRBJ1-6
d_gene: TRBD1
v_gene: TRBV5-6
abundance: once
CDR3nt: TGTGCCACCAAATATGGGACAGGGGCGAATAATAATTCACCCCTCCACTTT
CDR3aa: CATKYGTGANNNSPLHF

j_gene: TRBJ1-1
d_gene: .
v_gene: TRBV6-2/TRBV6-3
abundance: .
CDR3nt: TGTGCCAGCAGTCGGGGGTCTGAAGCTTTCTTT
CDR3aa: CASSRGSEAFF

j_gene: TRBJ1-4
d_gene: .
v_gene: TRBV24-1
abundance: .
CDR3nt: TGTGCCACCAGTGACCCCGCGGGGGGCAATGAAAAACTGTTTTTT
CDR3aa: CATSDPAGGNEKLFF

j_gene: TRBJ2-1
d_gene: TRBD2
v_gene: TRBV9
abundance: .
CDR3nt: TGTGCCAGCAGCGTAGTAGCGGGGATATACAATGAGCAGTTCTTC
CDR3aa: CASSVVAGIYNEQFF

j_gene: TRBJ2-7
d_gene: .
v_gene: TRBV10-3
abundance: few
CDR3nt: TGTGCCATCAGCGCGGGCCCCCCGCTGGAGGAGCAGTACTTC
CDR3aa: CAISAGPPLEEQYF

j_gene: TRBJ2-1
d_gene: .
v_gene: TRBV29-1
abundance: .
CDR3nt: TGCAGCGTAGACGACAGTTACAATGAGCAGTTCTTC
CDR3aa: CSVDDSYNEQFF

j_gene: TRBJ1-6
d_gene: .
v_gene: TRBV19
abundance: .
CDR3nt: TGTGCCAGTAGTATGACCCCCGGGACACCCCTCCACTTT
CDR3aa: CASSMTPGTPLHF

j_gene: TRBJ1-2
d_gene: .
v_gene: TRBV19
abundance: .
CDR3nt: TGTGCCAGTAGTATGGACAGAACCGTATTTGGCTACACCTTC
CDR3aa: CASSMDRTVFGYTF

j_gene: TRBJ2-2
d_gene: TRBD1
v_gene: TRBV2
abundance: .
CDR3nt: TGTGCCAGCAGTTGGACCGGGACAGGGAACACCGGGGAGCTGTTTTTT
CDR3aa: CASSWTGTGNTGELFF

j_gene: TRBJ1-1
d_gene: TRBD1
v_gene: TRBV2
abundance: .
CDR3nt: TGTGCCAGCAGTGACACAGGGGGGACTGAAGCTTTCTTT
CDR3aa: CASSDTGGTEAFF

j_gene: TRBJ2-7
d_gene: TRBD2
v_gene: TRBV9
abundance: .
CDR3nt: TGTGCCAGCAGCGTGGGACTAGCGGAAAGCTCCTACGAGCAGTACTTC
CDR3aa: CASSVGLAESSYEQYF

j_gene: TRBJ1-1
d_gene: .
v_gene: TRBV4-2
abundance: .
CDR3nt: TGTGCCAGCAGCTACGGAGGGGAGCCCCGGGAAGCTTTCTTT
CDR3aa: CASSYGGEPREAFF

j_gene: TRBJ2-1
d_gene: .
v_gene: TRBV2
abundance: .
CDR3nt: TGTGCCAGCAGTGAAGGGGCTAGGAGGGAATCCTACAATGAGCAGTTCTTC
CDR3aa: CASSEGARRESYNEQFF

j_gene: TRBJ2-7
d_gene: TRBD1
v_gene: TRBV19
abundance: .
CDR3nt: TGTGCCAGTAGTCTCGGGACAGGGCAGTACTTC
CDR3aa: CASSLGTGQYF

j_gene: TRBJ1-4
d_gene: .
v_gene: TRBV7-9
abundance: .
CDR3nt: TGTGCCAGCAGTCCTGGGGGGGAGAGAGAAAAACTGTTTTTT
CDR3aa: CASSPGGEREKLFF

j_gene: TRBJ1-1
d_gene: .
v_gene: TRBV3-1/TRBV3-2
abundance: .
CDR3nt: TGTGCCAGCAGCCAAACGACAGGCACGAGAGCTTTCTTT
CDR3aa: CASSQTTGTRAFF

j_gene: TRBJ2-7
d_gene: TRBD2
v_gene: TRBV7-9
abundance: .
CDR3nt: TGTGCCAGCAGCCCGGGACTAGCGGGGGGCACCTACGAGCAGTACTTC
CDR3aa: CASSPGLAGGTYEQYF

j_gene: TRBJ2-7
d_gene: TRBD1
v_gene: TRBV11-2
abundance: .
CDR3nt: TGTGCCAGCAGATCCCAGGGGGCTTTTAACGAGCAGTACTTC
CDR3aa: CASRSQGAFNEQYF

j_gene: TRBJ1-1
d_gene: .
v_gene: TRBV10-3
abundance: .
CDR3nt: TGTGCCATCAGTGAGTCCCTGACAGCGAACACTGAAGCTTTCTTT
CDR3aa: CAISESLTANTEAFF

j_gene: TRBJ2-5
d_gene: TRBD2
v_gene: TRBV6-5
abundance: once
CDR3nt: TGTGCCAGCAGCGACGGGCGGGGGGGCGTGAAGACCCAGTACTTC
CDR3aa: CASSDGRGGVKTQYF

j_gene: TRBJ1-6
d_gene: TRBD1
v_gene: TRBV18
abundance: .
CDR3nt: TGTGCCAGCTCCCCCGACAGGGCCGGATCACCCCTCCACTTT
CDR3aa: CASSPDRAGSPLHF

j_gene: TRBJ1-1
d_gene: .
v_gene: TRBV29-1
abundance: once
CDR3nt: TGCAGCGTCGCCGCCCCTCTTTCCGGCACTGAAGCTTTCTTT
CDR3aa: CSVAAPLSGTEAFF

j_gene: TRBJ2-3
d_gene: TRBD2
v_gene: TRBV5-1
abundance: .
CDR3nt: TGCGCCAGCAGCACCCCTTGGGGGGACAGCGGGGGGGTGACAGATACGCAGTATTTT
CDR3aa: CASSTPWGDSGGVTDTQYF

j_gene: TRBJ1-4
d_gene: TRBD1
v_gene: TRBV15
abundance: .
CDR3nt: TGTGCCACCAGCAGAGTATCACTACTGAGGGGGCGAACAAGGTTTTTT
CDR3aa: CATSRVSLLRGRTRFF

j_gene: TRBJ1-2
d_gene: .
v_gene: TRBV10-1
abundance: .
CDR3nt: TGCGCCAGCAGTGACTCGGGGGACCGGAATGGCTACACCTTC
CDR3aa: CASSDSGDRNGYTF

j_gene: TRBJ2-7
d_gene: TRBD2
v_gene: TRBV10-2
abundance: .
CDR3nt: TGCGCCAGCAGTACTAGCGCCAACTCCTACGAGCAGTACTTC
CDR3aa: CASSTSANSYEQYF

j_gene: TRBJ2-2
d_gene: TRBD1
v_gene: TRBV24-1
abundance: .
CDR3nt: TGTGCCACCAGTGATCCGGGACAGGCGATAACGAACACCGGGGAGCTGTTTTTT
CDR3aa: CATSDPGQAITNTGELFF

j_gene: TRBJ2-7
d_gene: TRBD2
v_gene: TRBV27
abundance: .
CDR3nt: TGTGCCAGCAGTTCCTTGGGGGAGGGCTACGAGCAGTACTTC
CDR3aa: CASSSLGEGYEQYF

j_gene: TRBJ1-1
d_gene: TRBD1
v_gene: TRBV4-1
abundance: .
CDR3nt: TGCGCCAGCAGCCAAGATCCGGGGACAGCTGAAGCTTTCTTT
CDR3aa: CASSQDPGTAEAFF

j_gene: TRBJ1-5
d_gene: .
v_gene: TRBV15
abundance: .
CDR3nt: TGTGCCACGGGGATCTGGACAGTCAATCAGCCCCAGCATTTT
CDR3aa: CATGIWTVNQPQHF

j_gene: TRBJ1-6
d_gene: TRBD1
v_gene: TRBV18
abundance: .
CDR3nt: TGTGCCAGCTCTCGTAACCCCGGGACAGACATAACCTTT
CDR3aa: CASSRNPGTDITF

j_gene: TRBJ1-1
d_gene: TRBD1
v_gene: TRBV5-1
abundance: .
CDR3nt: TGCGCCAGCAGCCAATTCCAGGGGGCCGGCACTGAAGCTTTCTTT
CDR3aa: CASSQFQGAGTEAFF

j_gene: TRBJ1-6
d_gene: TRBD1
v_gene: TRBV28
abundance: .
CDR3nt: TGTGCCAGCAGTACCGCAGGGGGCGGTTCCTATAATTCACCCCTCCACTTT
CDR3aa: CASSTAGGGSYNSPLHF

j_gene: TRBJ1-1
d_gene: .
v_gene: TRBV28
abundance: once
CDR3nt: TGTGCCAGCATCTCTGACACTGAAGCTTTCTTT
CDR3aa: CASISDTEAFF

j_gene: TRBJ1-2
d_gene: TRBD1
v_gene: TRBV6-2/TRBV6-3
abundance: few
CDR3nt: TGTGCCAGCAGTCGGACAGGGCCAGCCACCTTC
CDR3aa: CASSRTGPATF

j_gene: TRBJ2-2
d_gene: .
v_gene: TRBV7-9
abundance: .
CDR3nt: TGTGCCAGCGAACCCTTGACACACAGGGTAGGAGGCGGGGAGCTGTTTTTT
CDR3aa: CASEPLTHRVGGGELFF

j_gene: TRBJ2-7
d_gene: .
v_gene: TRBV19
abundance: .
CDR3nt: TGTGCCAGTACCATGACCCCCGCAGGGTCCGATTCCTCTTACGAGCAGTACTTC
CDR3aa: CASTMTPAGSDSSYEQYF

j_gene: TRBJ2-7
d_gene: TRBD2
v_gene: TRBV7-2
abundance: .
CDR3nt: TGTGCCAGCAGCTTAGCGGGGGGGACCTACGAGCAGTACTTC
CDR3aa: CASSLAGGTYEQYF

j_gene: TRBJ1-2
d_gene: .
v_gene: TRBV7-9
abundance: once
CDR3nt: TGTGCCAGCAGCCGGTTATTGGGAGACTATGGCTACACCTTC
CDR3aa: CASSRLLGDYGYTF

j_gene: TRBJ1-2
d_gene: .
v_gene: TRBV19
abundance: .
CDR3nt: TGTGCCAGTAGTATAGATGCCGTGTTGAGCTCGCGCTATGGCTACACCTTC
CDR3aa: CASSIDAVLSSRYGYTF

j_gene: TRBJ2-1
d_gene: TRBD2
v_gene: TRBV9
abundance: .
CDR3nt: TGTGCCAGCAGCCGGGGGGGAGAGAATGAGCAGTTCTTC
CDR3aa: CASSRGGENEQFF

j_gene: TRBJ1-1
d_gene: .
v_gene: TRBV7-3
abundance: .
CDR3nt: TGTGCCAGCAGTCTTGACGGGTCGAACACTGAAGCTTTCTTT
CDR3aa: CASSLDGSNTEAFF

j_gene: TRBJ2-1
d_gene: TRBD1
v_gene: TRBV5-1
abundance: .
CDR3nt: TGCGCCAGCAGCTTGAGGGGACAGGGGCCCTACAATGAGCAGTTCTTC
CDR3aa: CASSLRGQGPYNEQFF

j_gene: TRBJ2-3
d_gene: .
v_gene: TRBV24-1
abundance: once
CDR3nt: TGTGCCACCAGTGATATGACTCGAGTTGGTTTGGATACGCAGTATTTT
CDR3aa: CATSDMTRVGLDTQYF

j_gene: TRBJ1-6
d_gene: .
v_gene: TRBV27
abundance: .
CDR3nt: TGTGCCACCCAAATCAGGCGGGACGGATATTCACCCCTCCACTTT
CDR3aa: CATQIRRDGYSPLHF

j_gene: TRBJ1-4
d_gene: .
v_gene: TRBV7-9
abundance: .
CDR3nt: TGTGCCAGCAGCTTTCATTCAACTAATGAAAAACTGTTTTTT
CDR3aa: CASSFHSTNEKLFF

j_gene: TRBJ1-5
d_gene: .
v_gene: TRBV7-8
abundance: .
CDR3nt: TGTGCCAGCAGCGCTAGACCGGACTTCTGGCCCCAGCATTTT
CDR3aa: CASSARPDFWPQHF

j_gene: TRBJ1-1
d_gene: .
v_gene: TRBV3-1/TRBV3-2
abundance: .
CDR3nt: TGTGCCAGCTCCCAATTGAACACTGAAGCTTTCTTT
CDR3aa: CASSQLNTEAFF